This TCR beta chain stems from a study of post-analysis software for immune sequencing data. The overall study: Disease trajectories encompassed relapsing-remitting, secondary progressive and progressive-relapsing multiple sclerosis.

With respect to this clonotype: The antigen is not known.

Sequencing libraries made from TCR beta cDNA carried unique molecular identifiers. TCRdb itself ran the PCR reads through MiXCR, one entry per CDR3 protein. This sample carries approximately 570,000 distinct CDR3 sequences, roughly 46% of them seen once, and the ten largest clones take 1.5% to 2%. Findings and limits, study-wide: Strong co-clustering by F measure linked samples that shared a preparation batch. Controls showed significantly higher normalized Chao1 diversity than did multiple sclerosis patients.

The sequencing input was blood. The origin of this receptor is a girl aged 10 to 17 with multiple sclerosis.

As DNA, the CDR3 is TGTGCCAGCAGCTTAGGGTTCTCCACAGTCCAAAACATTCAGTACTTC. This gives the protein CASSLGFSTVQNIQYF. This chain uses TRBV7-8 with TRBJ2-4, with unresolved D. CDR3 size: 16 residues. CDR1 SGHVS and CDR2 FQNEAQ come from the germline V gene. Between the trimmed V and J ends, which lost 1 base and 5 bases, there was a span of 15 bases.